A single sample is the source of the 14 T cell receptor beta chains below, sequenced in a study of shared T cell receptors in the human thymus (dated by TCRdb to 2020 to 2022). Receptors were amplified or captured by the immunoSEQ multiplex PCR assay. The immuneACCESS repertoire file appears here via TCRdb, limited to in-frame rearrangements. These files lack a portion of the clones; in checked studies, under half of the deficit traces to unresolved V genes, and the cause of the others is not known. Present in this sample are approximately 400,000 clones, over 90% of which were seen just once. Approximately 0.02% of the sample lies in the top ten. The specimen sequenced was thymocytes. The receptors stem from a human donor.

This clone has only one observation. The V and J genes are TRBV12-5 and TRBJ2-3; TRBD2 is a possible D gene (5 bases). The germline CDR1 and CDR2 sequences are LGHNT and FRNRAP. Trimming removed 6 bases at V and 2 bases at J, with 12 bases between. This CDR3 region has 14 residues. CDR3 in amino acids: CASGLDDFTDTQYF. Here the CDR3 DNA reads TGTGCTAGTGGACTAGACGATTTCACAGATACGCAGTATTTT.

Written as DNA, the CDR3 is TGTGCCAGCAACGACGAGGGGGCCGGTATTGGCTACACCTTC. It codes for CASNDEGAGIGYTF. This sequence joins TRBV28 and TRBJ1-2, with 7 bases identical to TRBD1. Germline V lookup: CDR1 MDHEN, CDR2 SYDVKM. The V gene end was trimmed by 7 bases and the J gene end by 7 bases; junction bases not matched to a gene: 12. The CDR3 contains 14 residues.

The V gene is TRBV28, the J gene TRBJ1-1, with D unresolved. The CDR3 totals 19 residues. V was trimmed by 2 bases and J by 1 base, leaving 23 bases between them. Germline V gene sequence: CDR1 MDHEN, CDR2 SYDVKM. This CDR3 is CASSLLGRAHFFKNTEAFF. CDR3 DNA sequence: TGTGCCAGCAGTTTACTAGGTAGGGCGCACTTCTTTAAGAACACTGAAGCTTTCTTT.

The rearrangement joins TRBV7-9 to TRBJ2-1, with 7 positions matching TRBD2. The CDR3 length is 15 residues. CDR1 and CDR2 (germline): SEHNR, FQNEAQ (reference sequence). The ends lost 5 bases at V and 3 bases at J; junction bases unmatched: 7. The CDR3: CASSPREGYYNEQFF. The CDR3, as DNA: TGTGCCAGCAGCCCCAGGGAGGGGTACTACAATGAGCAGTTCTTC.

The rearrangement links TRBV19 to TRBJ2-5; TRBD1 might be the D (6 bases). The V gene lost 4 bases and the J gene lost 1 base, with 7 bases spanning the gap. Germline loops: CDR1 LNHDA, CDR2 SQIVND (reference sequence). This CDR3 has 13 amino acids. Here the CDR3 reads CASSTDSQETQYF. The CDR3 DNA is TGTGCCAGTAGTACGGACAGCCAAGAGACCCAGTACTTC.

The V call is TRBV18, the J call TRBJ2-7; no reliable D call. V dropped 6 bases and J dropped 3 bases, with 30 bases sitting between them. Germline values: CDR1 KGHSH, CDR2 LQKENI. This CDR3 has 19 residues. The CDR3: CASSPWGSRGQYLFYEQYF. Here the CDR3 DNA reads TGTGCCAGCTCCCCCTGGGGTAGTAGAGGCCAATATTTATTCTACGAGCAGTACTTC. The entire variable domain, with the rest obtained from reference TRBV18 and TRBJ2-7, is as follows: NAGVMQNPRHLVRRRGQEARLRCSPMKGHSHVYWYRQLPEEGLKFMVYLQKENIIDESGMPKERFSAEFPKEGPSILRIQQVVRGDSAAYFCASSPWGSRGQYLFYEQYFGPGTRLTVT.

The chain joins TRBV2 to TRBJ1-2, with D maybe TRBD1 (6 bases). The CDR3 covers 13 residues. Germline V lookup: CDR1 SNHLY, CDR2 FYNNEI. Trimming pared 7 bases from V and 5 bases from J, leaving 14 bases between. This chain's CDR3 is CASMEGRGYGYTF. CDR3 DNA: TGTGCCAGCATGGAGGGAAGGGGGTATGGCTACACCTTC.

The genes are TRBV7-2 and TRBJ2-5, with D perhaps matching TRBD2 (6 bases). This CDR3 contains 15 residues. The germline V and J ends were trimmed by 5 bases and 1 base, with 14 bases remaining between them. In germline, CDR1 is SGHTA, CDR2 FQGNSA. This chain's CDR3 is CASSQSRRGQETQYF. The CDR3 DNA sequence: TGTGCCAGCAGCCAATCTCGGAGGGGCCAAGAGACCCAGTACTTC.

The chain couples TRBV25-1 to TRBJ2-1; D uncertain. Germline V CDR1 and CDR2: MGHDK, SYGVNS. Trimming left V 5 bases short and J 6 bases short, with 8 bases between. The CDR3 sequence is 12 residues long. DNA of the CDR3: TGTGCCAGCAGTCACCGCGGCAATGAGCAGTTCTTC. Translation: CASSHRGNEQFF.

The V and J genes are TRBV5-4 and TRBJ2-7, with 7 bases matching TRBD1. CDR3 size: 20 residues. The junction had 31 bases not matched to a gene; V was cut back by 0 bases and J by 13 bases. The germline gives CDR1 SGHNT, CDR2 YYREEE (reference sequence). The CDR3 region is CASSLEIRNRDRKSVGQVYF. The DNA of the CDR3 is TGTGCCAGCAGCTTGGAAATTCGGAACCGGGACAGAAAGTCCGTGGGTCAAGTCTACTTC. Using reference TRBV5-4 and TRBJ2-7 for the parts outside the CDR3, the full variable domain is ETGVTQSPTHLIKTRGQQVTLRCSSQSGHNTVSWYQQALGQGPQFIFQYYREEENGRGNFPPRFSGLQFPNYSSELNVNALELDDSALYLCASSLEIRNRDRKSVGQVYFGPGTRLTVT.

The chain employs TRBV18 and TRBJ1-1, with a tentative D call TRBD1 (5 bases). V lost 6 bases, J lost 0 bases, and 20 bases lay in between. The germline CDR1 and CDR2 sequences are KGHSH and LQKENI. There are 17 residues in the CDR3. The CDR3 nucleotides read TGTGCCAGCTCGCTAATCCGGGACGGAGGGATGAACACTGAAGCTTTCTTT. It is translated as CASSLIRDGGMNTEAFF. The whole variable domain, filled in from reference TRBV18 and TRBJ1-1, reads NAGVMQNPRHLVRRRGQEARLRCSPMKGHSHVYWYRQLPEEGLKFMVYLQKENIIDESGMPKERFSAEFPKEGPSILRIQQVVRGDSAAYFCASSLIRDGGMNTEAFFGQGTRLTVV.

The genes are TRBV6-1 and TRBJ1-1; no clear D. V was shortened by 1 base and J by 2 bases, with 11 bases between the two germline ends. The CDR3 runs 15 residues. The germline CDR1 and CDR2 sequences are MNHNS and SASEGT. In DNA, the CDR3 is TGTGCCAGCAGTGAAGGACCCAAAAGTAACACTGAAGCTTTCTTT. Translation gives CASSEGPKSNTEAFF.

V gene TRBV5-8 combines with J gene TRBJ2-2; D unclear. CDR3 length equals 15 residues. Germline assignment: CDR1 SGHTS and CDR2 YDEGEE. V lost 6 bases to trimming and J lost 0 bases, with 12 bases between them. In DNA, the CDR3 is TGTGCCAGCACCTTAAGCCGGTCGAACACCGGGGAGCTGTTTTTT. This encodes CASTLSRSNTGELFF.

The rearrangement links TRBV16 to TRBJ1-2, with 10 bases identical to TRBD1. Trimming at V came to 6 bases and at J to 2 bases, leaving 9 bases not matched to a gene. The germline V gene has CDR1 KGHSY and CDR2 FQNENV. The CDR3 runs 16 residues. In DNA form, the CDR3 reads TGTGCCAGCAGTTTCGACAGGGGGCTCGAAAACTATGGCTACACCTTC. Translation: CASSFDRGLENYGYTF. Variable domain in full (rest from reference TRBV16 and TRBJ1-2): GEEVAQTPKHLVRGEGQKAKLYCAPIKGHSYVFWYQQVLKNEFKFLISFQNENVFDETGMPKERFSAKCLPNSPCSLEIQATKLEDSAVYFCASSFDRGLENYGYTFGSGTRLTVV.